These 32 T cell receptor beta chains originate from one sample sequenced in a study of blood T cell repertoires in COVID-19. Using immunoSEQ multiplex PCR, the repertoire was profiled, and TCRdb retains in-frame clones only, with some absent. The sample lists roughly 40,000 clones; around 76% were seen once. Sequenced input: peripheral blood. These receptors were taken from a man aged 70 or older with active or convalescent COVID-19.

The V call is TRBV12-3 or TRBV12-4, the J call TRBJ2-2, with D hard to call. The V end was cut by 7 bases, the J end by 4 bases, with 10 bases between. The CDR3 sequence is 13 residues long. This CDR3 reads CASKTGATGELFF. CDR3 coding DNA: TGTGCCAGCAAGACTGGAGCCACCGGGGAGCTGTTTTTT.

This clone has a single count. CDR3 sequence reads: CASSPRQGSTIYF. The CDR3 nucleotides read TGTGCCAGCAGTCCCCGACAGGGGAGCACCATATATTTT. V and J are TRBV6-6 and TRBJ1-3, with 8 bases that match TRBD1. From germline, CDR1 is MNHNY and CDR2 SVGAGI (reference sequence). The junction had 6 bases not matched to a gene; V was cut back by 5 bases and J by 9 bases. The CDR3 is 13 residues long.

The CDR3 DNA follows: TGTGCCAGCAGCTTAGCCGGACAGGGGGCAGAGACCCAGTACTTC. It yields the protein CASSLAGQGAETQYF. The gene calls are TRBV7-9 and TRBJ2-5; the match to TRBD1 covers 11 bases. The CDR3 runs 15 residues. V was clipped by 0 bases and J by 4 bases; unmatched bases: 1. CDR1 is SEHNR and CDR2 is FQNEAQ in the germline V gene (reference sequence).

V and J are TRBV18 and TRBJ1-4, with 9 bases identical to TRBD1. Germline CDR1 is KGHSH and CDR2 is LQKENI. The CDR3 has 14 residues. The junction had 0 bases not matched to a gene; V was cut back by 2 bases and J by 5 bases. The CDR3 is CASSPGTGNEKLFF. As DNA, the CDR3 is TGTGCCAGCTCACCAGGGACAGGGAATGAAAAACTGTTTTTT.

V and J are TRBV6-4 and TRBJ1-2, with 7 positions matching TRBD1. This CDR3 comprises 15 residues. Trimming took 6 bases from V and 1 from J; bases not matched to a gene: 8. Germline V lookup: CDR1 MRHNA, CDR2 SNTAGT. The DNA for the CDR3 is TGTGCCAGCAGCCGAACCGGGACAGATAACTATGGCTACACCTTC. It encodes CASSRTGTDNYGYTF.

The CDR3 bases are TGTGCCAGCAGTTTAGGTGTCAGTCTTGGCTACACCTTC. As protein: CASSLGVSLGYTF. This sequence joins TRBV12-3 or TRBV12-4 and TRBJ1-2; D call uncertain. V was clipped by 1 base and J by 7 bases, with 10 bases between them. This CDR3 region has 13 residues.

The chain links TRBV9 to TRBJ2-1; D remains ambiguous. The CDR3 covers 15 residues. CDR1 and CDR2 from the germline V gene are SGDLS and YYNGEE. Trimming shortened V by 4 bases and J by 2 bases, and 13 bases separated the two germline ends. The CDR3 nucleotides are TGTGCCAGCAGCTCACACTGGGCCGCCTACAATGAGCAGTTCTTC. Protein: CASSSHWAAYNEQFF.

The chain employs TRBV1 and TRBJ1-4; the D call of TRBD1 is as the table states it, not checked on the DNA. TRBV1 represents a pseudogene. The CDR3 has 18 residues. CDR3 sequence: CTSSQEPLLGVVLEKLFF. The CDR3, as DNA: TGCACCAGCAGCCAAGAACCGCTCTTAGGGGTGGTCTTGGAAAAACTGTTTTTT.

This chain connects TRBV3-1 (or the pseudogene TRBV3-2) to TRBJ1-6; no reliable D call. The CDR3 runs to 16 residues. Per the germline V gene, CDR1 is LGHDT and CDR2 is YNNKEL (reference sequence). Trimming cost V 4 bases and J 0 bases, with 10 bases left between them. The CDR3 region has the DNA TGTGCCAGCAGCCTGGGAGAGGGCTCCTATAATTCACCCCTCCACTTT. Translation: CASSLGEGSYNSPLHF.

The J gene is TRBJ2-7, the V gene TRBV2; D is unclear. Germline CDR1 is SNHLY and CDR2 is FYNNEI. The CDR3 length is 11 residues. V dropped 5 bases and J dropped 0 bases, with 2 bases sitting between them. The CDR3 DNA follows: TGTGCCAGCAGTCTCTCCTACGAGCAGTACTTC. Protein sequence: CASSLSYEQYF.

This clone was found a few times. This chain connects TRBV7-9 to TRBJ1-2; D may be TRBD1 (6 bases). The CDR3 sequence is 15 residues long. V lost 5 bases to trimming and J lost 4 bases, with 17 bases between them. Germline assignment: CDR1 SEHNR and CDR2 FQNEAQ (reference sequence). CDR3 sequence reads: CASSRIAGTPYGYTF. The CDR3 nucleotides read TGTGCCAGCAGCCGCATTGCCGGGACACCCTATGGCTACACCTTC. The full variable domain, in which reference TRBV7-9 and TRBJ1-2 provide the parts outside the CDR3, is DTGVSQNPRHKITKRGQNVTFRCDPISEHNRLYWYRQTLGQGPEFLTYFQNEAQLEKSRLLSDRFSAERPKGSFSTLEIQRTEQGDSAMYLCASSRIAGTPYGYTFGSGTRLTVV.

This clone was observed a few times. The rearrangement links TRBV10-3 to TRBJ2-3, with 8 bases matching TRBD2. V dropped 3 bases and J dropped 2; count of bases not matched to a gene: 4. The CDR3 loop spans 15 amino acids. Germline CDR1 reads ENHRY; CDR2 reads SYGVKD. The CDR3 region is CAISDGGGSTDTQYF. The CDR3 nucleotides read TGTGCCATCAGTGACGGCGGGGGGTCCACAGATACGCAGTATTTT.

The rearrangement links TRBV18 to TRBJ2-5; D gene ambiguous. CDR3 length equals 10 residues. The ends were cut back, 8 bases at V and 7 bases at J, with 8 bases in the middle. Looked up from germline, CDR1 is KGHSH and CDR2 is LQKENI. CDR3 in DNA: TGTGCCAGCCCTCCAGGGACCCAGTACTTC. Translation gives CASPPGTQYF.

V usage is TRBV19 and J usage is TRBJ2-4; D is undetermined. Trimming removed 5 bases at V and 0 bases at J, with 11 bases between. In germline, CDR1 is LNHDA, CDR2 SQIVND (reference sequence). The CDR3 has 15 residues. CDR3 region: CASSDNGLAKNIQYF. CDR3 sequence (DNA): TGTGCCAGTAGTGATAATGGGCTAGCCAAAAACATTCAGTACTTC. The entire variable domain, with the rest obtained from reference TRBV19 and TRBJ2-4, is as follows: DGGITQSPKYLFRKEGQNVTLSCEQNLNHDAMYWYRQDPGQGLRLIYYSQIVNDFQKGDIAEGYSVSREKKESFPLTVTSAQKNPTAFYLCASSDNGLAKNIQYFGAGTRLSVL.

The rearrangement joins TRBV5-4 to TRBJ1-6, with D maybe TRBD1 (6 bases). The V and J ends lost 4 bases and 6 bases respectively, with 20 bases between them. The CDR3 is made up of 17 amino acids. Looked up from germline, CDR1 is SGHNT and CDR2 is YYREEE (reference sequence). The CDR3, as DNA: TGTGCCAGCAGCCGAACCTGGACAGAAGGTCCTAATTCACCCCTCCACTTT. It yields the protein CASSRTWTEGPNSPLHF.

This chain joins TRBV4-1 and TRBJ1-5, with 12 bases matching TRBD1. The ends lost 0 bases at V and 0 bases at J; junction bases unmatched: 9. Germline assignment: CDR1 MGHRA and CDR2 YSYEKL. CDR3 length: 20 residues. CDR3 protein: CASSQDVGQGAPYSNQPQHF. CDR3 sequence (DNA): TGCGCCAGCAGCCAAGACGTGGGACAGGGGGCCCCTTATAGCAATCAGCCCCAGCATTTT.

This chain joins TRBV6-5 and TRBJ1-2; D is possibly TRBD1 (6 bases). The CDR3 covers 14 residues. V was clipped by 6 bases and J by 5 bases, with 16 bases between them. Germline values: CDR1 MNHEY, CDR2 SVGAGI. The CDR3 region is CASRTGYQSYGYTF. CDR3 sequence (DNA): TGTGCCAGCAGAACAGGGTATCAGAGTTATGGCTACACCTTC.

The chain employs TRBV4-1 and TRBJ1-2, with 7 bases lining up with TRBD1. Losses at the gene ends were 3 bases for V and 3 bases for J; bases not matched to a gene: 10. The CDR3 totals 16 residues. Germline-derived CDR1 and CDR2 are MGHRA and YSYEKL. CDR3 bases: TGCGCCAGCAGCCAGACCACACGCGACAGGGACTATGGCTACACCTTC. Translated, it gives CASSQTTRDRDYGYTF.

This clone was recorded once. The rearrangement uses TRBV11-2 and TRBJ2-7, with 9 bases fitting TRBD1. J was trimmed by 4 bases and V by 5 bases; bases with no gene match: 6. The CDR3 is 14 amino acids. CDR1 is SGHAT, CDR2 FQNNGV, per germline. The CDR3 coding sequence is TGTGCCAGCAGCGTACACAGGGGGCAGTACGAGCAGTACTTC. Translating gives CASSVHRGQYEQYF.

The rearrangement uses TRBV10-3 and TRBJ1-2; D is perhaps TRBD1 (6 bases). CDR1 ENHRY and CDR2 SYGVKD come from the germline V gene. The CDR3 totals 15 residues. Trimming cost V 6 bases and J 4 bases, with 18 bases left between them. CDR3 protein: CAISGNTGIRYGYTF. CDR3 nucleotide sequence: TGTGCCATCAGCGGGAATACAGGGATACGCTATGGCTACACCTTC.

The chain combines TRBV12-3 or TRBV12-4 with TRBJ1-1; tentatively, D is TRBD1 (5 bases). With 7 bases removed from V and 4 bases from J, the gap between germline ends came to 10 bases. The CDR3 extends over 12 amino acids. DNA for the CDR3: TGTGCCAGCACCCCAAGGGGCACTGAAGCTTTCTTT. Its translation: CASTPRGTEAFF.

Here the CDR3 DNA reads TGTGCCAGCAGCAAGATCGACAGCACCGGGGAGCTGTTTTTT. It yields the protein CASSKIDSTGELFF. J is TRBJ2-2 and V is TRBV2; a weak D match, TRBD1 (5 bases). The CDR3 contains 14 residues. CDR1 SNHLY and CDR2 FYNNEI come from the germline V gene. Deletions cut 6 bases from V and 4 bases from J, with 12 bases between. Together with reference TRBV2 and TRBJ2-2, the CDR3 gives the full variable domain: EPEVTQTPSHQVTQMGQEVILRCVPISNHLYFYWYRQILGQKVEFLVSFYNNEISEKSEIFDDQFSVERPDGSNFTLKIRSTKLEDSAMYFCASSKIDSTGELFFGEGSRLTVL.

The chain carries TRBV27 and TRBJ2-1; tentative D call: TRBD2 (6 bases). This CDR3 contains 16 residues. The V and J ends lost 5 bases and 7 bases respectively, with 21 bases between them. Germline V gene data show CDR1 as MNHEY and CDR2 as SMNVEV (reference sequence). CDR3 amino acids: CASSPYRGNQGNEQFF. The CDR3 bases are TGTGCCAGCAGTCCCTACCGCGGGAATCAGGGTAATGAGCAGTTCTTC.

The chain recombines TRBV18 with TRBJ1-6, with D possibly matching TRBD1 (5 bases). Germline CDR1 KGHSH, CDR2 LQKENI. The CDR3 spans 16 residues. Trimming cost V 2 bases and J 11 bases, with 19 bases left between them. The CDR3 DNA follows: TGTGCCAGCTCACCAGACAATCCGGGGGTAGGGGCACCCCTCCACTTT. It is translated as CASSPDNPGVGAPLHF.

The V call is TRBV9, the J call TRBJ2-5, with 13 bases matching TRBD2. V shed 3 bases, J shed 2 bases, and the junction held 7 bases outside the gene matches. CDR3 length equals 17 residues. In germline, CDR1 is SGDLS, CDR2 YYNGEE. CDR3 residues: CASSAGTSGTLQETQYF. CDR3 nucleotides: TGTGCCAGCAGCGCAGGGACTAGCGGGACATTGCAAGAGACCCAGTACTTC.

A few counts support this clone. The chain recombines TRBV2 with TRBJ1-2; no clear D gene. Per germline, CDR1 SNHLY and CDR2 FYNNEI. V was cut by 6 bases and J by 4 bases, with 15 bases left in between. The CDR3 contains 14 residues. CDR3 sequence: CASRGGLNSYGYTF. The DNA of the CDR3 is TGTGCCAGCAGGGGCGGGCTAAACAGCTATGGCTACACCTTC.

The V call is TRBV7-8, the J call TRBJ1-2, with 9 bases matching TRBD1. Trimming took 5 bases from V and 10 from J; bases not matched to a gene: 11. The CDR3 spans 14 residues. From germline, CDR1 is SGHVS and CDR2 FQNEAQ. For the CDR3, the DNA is TGTGCCAGCAGCCCCCGCAAACAGGGGGCTGCCTACACCTTC. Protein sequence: CASSPRKQGAAYTF. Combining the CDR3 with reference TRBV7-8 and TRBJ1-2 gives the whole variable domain GAGVSQSPRYKVAKRGQDVALRCDPISGHVSLFWYQQALGQGPEFLTYFQNEAQLDKSGLPSDRFFAERPEGSVSTLKIQRTQQEDSAVYLCASSPRKQGAAYTFGSGTRLTVV.

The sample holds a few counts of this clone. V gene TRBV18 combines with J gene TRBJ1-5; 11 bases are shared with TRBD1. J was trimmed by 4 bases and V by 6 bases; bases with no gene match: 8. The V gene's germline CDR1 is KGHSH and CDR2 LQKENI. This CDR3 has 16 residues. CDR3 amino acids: CASSPDRGLENQPQHF. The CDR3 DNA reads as TGTGCCAGCTCGCCGGACAGGGGGCTAGAGAATCAGCCCCAGCATTTT. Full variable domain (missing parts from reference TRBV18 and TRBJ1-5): NAGVMQNPRHLVRRRGQEARLRCSPMKGHSHVYWYRQLPEEGLKFMVYLQKENIIDESGMPKERFSAEFPKEGPSILRIQQVVRGDSAAYFCASSPDRGLENQPQHFGDGTRLSIL.

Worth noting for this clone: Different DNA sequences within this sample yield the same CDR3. CDR3 protein: CASSSQGGTEAFF. CDR3 in DNA: TGTGCCAGCAGCTCACAAGGCGGCACTGAAGCTTTCTTT. The rearrangement joins TRBV7-2 to TRBJ1-1; D is ambiguous. The germline CDR1 and CDR2 sequences are SGHTA and FQGNSA. This CDR3 has 13 amino acids. V lost 4 bases and J 4 bases, leaving 10 bases between the germline ends.

As DNA, the CDR3 is TGTGCCAGCAGCCAAAACACGGGGGGGCCCAACAATGAGCAGTTCTTC. Protein: CASSQNTGGPNNEQFF. The chain is built from TRBV4-2 and TRBJ2-1, with 8 bases identical to TRBD2. Germline CDR1 and CDR2: LGHNA and YNFKEQ. The CDR3 is 16 amino acids. V lost 2 bases, J lost 5 bases, and 8 bases stayed unmatched.

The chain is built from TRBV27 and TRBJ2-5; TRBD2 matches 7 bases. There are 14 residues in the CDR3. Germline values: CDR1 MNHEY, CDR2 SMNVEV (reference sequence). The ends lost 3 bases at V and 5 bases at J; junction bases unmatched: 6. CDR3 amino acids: CASSFQGLDETQYF. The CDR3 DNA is TGTGCCAGCAGTTTCCAAGGACTAGATGAGACCCAGTACTTC.

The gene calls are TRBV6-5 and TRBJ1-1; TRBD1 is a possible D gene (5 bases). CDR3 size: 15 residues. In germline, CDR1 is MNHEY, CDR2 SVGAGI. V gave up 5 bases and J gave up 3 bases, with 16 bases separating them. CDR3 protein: CASSRSQGLDTEAFF. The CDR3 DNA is TGTGCCAGCAGTCGAAGTCAGGGTCTGGACACTGAAGCTTTCTTT.